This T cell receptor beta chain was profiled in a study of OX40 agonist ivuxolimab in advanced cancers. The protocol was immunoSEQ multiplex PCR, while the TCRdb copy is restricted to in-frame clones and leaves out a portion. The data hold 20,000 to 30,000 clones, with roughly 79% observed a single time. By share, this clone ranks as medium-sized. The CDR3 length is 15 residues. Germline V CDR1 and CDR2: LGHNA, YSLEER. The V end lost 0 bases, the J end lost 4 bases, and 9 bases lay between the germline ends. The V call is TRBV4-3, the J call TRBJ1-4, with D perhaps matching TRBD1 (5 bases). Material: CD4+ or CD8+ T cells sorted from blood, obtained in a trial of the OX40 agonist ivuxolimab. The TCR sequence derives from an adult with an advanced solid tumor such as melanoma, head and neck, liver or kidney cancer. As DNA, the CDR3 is TGCGCCAGCAGCCAAGATGGGGGGTTTAATGAAAAACTGTTTTTT. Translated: CASSQDGGFNEKLFF.